This T cell receptor beta chain was documented in a study of blood T cell repertoires in COVID-19. Measured with immunoSEQ multiplex PCR; TCRdb has only the in-frame clones, and not every one. The sample records some 50,000 clones, roughly 84% being singletons. Germline V gives CDR1 LNHDA, CDR2 SQIVND (reference sequence). After removal of 7 bases from V and 6 bases from J, the junction contained 12 bases not matched to a gene. The CDR3 is 17 amino acids. Sequencing input: peripheral blood. The chain combines TRBV19 with TRBJ2-2; 12 nucleotides align to TRBD2. The receptor's source is a middle-aged man with acute or convalescent COVID-19. The CDR3 region is CASTPPGLAGLAGELFF. The CDR3, as DNA: TGTGCCAGTACCCCACCCGGACTAGCGGGACTGGCCGGGGAGCTGTTTTTT.